This T cell receptor (beta chain) was captured by sequencing in a study of shared clonotypes between healthy human individuals. Study-wide findings and caveats: Clonotype sharing among donors, it was expected, would be affected by sequencing depth.

Assay execution took place at the deep level. Sorted-subset replicate PCR reactions contained 200 ng DNA, corresponding to approximately 30,000 T cell genomes. TCRdb's table, derived via immunoSEQ multiplex PCR, lists solely in-frame clones and lacks some. The sample has 2 million to 2.5 million clones; around 92% are singletons. Germline V gives CDR1 SGHNT, CDR2 YENEEA. The CDR3 runs to 17 residues. The germline V and J ends were trimmed by 1 base and 8 bases, with 21 bases remaining between them. This clone came up once. Its specificity is not known. The receptor was isolated from a man in his late teens or twenties in good health. Some clones in this sample may be carry-over from other donors' samples. Sample: naive CD4+ T cells from PBMCs. Subset: CD45RA+ positively selected. V usage is TRBV11-3 and J usage is TRBJ2-1, with D maybe TRBD2 (6 bases). In DNA form, the CDR3 reads TGTGCCAGCAGCTTAGCTCCCCCCGGGAGCTTTCTGGATGAGCAGTTCTTC. Translation: CASSLAPPGSFLDEQFF.